This T cell receptor (beta chain) was captured by sequencing in a study of CD8+ T cells in alopecia areata. Worth noting for this clone: The antigen remains unidentified.

Study results and caveats: Scalp sample sequencing also detects resident alphabeta T cells of normal skin.

Reverse transcription of extracted RNA yielded cDNA, which provided the sequencing template. Assay: immunoSEQ multiplex PCR; the TCRdb copy retains only in-frame clones and omits some. The table has 200,000 or so clones, about 40% seen once; the top ten hold around 3%. As for treatment: oral pan-JAK inhibitor, 5-10 mg twice daily. The CDR3 has 18 residues. The V end was cut by 0 bases, the J end by 0 bases, with 14 bases between. Germline CDR1 and CDR2: MGHRA and YSYEKL. V gene TRBV4-1 combines with J gene TRBJ2-2; tentatively, D is TRBD1 or TRBD2 (5 bases each). Source: CD4+ T cells sorted from blood, taken between weeks 36 and 40, from a patient treated with tofacitinib. This TCR was sampled from a human donor with alopecia areata. CDR3 protein: CASSQEGTGRSNTGELFF. The CDR3 region has the DNA TGCGCCAGCAGCCAAGAAGGGACCGGAAGATCGAACACCGGGGAGCTGTTTTTT.